This record concerns one T cell receptor beta chain sequence. No antigen is known for it. The input lacks base qualities; no much larger clone sits a single base away. This specimen comes from a study of blood T cell repertoires in COVID-19 (dated by TCRdb to 2019 to 2021). With respect to the entire study: Samples covering the acute and convalescent phases of COVID-19 were provided by collaborators in the United States, Italy and Spain. The repertoires were released in a freely available public database meant as a resource for research on the immune response to SARS-CoV-2. The prospective study material was composed of cDNA or gDNA derived from T cells, B-cell-depleted T cells, or PBMCs. The samples were drawn from two sources: the first 160 participants of the ongoing ImmuneRACE study, and fewer than 1,500 subjects contributed by 6 global collaborators. The dataset comprised deeply sampled blood TCRbeta repertoires from subjects exposed to, actively infected with, or recovered from COVID-19. HLA class I and class II types, where available, came from metadata supplied by the sample provider rather than from assay-based typing. Sample metadata almost always included a de-identified subject ID, COVID-19 status, age in years and sex. Points the paper makes about the study in general: The amount of clinical and demographic metadata varied by source and participant and was provided uncurated.

The CDR3, from cysteine to phenylalanine, totals 13 residues. The entry retains the CDR3 DNA only, 39 bases that are in frame from base 1. V drops 8 bases and J drops 0 bases, leaving 10 bases in between. TCRbeta CDR3 regions were amplified from genomic DNA using the immunoSEQ Assay, a bias-controlled multiplex PCR. In the paper's pipeline: Nucleated cell counts per sample were estimated from amplification of reference gene primers within the assay. To quantify the absolute abundance of each unique TCRbeta CDR3 rearrangement, sequence reads were collapsed and filtered. For each sample, productive Simpson clonality was calculated as the square root of Simpson's diversity index over productive rearrangements. Drawn from immuneACCESS, this table holds only the in-frame rearrangements with V and J called that TCRdb kept. Clones are partly lost; checked studies trace under half to an unresolved V gene and leave the rest unexplained. V and J calls and clone size are copied from that table; D and trimming were computed from the DNA. This sample has some 460,000 clones in its table, and nearly 90% of those were observed once. Approximately 2% of the sample lies in the top ten.

Enrolling through a virtual design, the prospective study's participants ranged in age from roughly 18 to 90 years and lived across roughly 24 United States geographic areas. In the prospective study, cohorts were assigned on the basis of participant-reported clinical history obtained from a screening survey and a study questionnaire. Each participant in the prospective study had whole blood, serum and a nasopharyngeal or oropharyngeal swab collected by mobile phlebotomists. Over a roughly two-month period, participants in the prospective study had the option of providing additional blood draws and questionnaires. Blood samples from the prospective study were shipped frozen or at room temperature prior to DNA extraction.

The source is a woman aged 18-30 years with acute COVID-19. Rearrangement joined TRBV12-3 or TRBV12-4 to TRBJ1-1; the D gene lacks a confident call. The specimen sequenced was PBMCs or T cells enriched from blood (not recorded which). The DNA sequence is TGTGCCAGCGGTGATACGGTGAACACTGAAGCTTTCTTT. It encodes CASGDTVNTEAFF.